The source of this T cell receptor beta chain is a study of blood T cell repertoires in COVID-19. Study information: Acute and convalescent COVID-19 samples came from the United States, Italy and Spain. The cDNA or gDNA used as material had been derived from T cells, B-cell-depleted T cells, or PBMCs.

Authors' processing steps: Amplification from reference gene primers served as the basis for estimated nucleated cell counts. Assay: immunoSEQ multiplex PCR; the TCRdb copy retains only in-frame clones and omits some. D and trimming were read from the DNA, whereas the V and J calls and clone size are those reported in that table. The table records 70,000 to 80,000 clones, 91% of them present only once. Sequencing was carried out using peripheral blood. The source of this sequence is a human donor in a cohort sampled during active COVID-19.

For the CDR3, the DNA is TGTGCCAGCTCGGAAGCGGGGGCGCAAGAGACCCAGTACTTC. As protein: CASSEAGAQETQYF. The genes are TRBV18 and TRBJ2-5; 8 bases map to TRBD2. The CDR3 spans 14 residues. Trimming cost V 6 bases and J 2 bases; bases outside gene matches: 5. Germline V gene sequence: CDR1 KGHSH, CDR2 LQKENI.